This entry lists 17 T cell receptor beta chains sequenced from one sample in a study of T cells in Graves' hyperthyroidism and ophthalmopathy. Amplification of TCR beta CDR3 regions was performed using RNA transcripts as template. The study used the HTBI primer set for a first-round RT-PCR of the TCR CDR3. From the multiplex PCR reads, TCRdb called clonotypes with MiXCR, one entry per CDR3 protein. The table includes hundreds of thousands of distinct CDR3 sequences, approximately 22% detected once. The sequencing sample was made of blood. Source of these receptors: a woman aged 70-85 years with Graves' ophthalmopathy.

In DNA form, the CDR3 reads TGCGCCAGCAGCCAATCTACCGGGACAGGGAGAAATTCACCCCTCCACTTT. It translates to CASSQSTGTGRNSPLHF. The chain is built from TRBV4-1 and TRBJ1-6; the match to TRBD1 covers 9 bases. CDR3 length: 17 amino acids. After removal of 2 bases from V and 7 bases from J, the junction contained 9 bases not matched to a gene. Germline V lookup: CDR1 MGHRA, CDR2 YSYEKL.

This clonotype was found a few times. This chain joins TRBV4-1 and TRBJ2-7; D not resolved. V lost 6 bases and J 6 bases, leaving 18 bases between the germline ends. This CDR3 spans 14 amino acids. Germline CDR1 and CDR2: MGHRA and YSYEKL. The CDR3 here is CASSHPQVEREQYF. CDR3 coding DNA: TGCGCCAGCAGTCACCCTCAGGTAGAGCGCGAGCAGTACTTC.

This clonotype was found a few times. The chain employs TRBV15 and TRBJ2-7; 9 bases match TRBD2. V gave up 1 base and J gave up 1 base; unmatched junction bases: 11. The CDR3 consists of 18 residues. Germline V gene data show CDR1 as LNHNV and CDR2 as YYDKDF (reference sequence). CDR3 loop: CATSRVLSGRLRSYEQYF. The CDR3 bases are TGTGCCACCAGCAGAGTGTTAAGCGGGAGGCTTCGTTCCTACGAGCAGTACTTC.

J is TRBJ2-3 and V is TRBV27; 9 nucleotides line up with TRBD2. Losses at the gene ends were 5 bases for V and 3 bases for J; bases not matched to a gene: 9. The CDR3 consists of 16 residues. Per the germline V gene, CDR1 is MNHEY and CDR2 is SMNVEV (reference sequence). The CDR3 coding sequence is TGTGCCAGCAGTCCCCCACTAGCGGGTGCGACAGATACGCAGTATTTT. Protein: CASSPPLAGATDTQYF.

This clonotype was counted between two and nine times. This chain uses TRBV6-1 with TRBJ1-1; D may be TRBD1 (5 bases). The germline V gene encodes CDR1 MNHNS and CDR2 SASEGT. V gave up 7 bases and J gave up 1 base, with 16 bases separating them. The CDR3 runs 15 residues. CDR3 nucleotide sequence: TGTGCCAGCATACTCAAGGGGTTGAAGAACACTGAAGCTTTCTTT. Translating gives CASILKGLKNTEAFF.

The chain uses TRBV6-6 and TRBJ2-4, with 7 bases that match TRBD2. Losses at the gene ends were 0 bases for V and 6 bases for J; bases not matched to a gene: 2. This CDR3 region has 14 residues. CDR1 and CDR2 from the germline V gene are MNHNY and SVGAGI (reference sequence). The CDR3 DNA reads TGTGCCAGCAGTTACTCTGGGACTATAAACATTCAGTACTTC. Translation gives CASSYSGTINIQYF.

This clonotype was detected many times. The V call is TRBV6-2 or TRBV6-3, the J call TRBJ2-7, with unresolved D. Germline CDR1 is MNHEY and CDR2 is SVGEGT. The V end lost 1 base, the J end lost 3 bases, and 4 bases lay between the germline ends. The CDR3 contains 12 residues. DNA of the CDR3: TGTGCCAGCAGTTACTACCTCTACGAGCAGTACTTC. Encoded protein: CASSYYLYEQYF.

The CDR3 sequence: CASSPRTGGAPYNEQFF. CDR3 bases: TGTGCCAGCAGTCCCCGGACAGGGGGCGCGCCCTACAATGAGCAGTTCTTC. The genes are TRBV28 and TRBJ2-1; TRBD1 agrees at 11 bases. Losses at the gene ends were 5 bases for V and 2 bases for J; bases not matched to a gene: 8. The germline gives CDR1 MDHEN, CDR2 SYDVKM. The CDR3 spans 17 residues.

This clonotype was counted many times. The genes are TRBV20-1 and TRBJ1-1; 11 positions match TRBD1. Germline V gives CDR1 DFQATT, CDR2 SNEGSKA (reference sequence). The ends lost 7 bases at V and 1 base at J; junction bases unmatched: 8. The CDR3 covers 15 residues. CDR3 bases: TGCAGTGGGTGCCCCGGGACAGGGGGGAACACTGAAGCTTTCTTT. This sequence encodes CSGCPGTGGNTEAFF.

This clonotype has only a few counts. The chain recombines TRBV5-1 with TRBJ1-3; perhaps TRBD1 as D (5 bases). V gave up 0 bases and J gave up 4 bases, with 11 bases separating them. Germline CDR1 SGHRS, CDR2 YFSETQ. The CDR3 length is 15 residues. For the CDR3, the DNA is TGCGCCAGCAGCTTGGATGGGGGAACAGGAAACACCATATATTTT. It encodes CASSLDGGTGNTIYF. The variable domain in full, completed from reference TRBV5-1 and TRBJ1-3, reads KAGVTQTPRYLIKTRGQQVTLSCSPISGHRSVSWYQQTPGQGLQFLFEYFSETQRNKGNFPGRFSGRQFSNSRSEMNVSTLELGDSALYLCASSLDGGTGNTIYFGEGSWLTVV.

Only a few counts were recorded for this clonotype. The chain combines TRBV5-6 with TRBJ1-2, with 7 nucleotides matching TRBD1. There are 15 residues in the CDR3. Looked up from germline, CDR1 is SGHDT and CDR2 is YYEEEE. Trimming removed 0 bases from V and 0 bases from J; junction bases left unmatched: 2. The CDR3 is CASSLDGTANYGYTF. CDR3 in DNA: TGTGCCAGCAGCTTGGACGGGACAGCTAACTATGGCTACACCTTC.

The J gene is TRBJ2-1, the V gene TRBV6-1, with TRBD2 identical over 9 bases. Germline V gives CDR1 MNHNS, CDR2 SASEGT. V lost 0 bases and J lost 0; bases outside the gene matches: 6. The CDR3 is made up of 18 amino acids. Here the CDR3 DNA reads TGTGCCAGCAGTGAAGCGCGGGAGGGCCCGAGCTCCTACAATGAGCAGTTCTTC. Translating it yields CASSEAREGPSSYNEQFF.

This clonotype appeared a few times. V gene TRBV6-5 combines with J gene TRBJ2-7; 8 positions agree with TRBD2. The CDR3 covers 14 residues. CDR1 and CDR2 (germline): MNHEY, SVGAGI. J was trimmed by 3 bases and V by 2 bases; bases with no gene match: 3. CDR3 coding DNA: TGTGCCAGCAGTTACCGCGGGAGGAGCTACGAGCAGTACTTC. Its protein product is CASSYRGRSYEQYF.

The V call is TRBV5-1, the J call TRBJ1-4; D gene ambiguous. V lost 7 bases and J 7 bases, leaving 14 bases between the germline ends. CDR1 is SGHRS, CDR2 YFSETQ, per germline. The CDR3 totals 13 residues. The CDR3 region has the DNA TGCGCCAGCCGTATAGGTTTAACTGAAAAACTGTTTTTT. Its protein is CASRIGLTEKLFF.

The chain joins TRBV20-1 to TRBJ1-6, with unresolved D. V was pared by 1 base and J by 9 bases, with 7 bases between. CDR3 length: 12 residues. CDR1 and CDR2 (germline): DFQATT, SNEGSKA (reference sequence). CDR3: CSARGFRSPLHF. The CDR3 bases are TGCAGTGCTAGAGGGTTCCGTTCACCCCTCCACTTT.

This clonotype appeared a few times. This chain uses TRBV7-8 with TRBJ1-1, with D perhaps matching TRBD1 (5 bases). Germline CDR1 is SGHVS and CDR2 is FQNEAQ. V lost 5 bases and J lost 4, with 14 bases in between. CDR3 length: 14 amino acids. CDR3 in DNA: TGTGCCAGCAGCCCCGATTCGGGGCCCACTGAAGCTTTCTTT. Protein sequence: CASSPDSGPTEAFF.

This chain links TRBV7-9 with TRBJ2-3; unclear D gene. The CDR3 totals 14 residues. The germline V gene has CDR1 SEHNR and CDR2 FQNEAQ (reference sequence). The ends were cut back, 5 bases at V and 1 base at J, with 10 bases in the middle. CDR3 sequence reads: CASSTRRGTDTQYF. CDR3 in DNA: TGTGCCAGCAGCACCAGACGGGGCACAGATACGCAGTATTTT.